The clone carrying this T cell receptor beta chain has just a few counts. The data belong to a study of early T cells in non-severe SARS-CoV-2 infection. The V end was cut by 0 bases, the J end by 4 bases, with 7 bases between. Germline-derived CDR1 and CDR2 are MNHNY and SVGAGI (reference sequence). This CDR3 is 14 amino acids long. TCRdb called the 5' RACE reads again in MiXCR, with one record for every CDR3 protein. The table has tens of thousands of distinct CDR3 sequences, over 4.5% seen once; the top ten hold roughly an eighth. This clonotype was obtained from an adult who was a healthcare worker with PCR-confirmed SARS-CoV-2 infection or an uninfected control (not recorded which). Sequencing used whole blood. V gene TRBV6-6 combines with J gene TRBJ2-1; D not resolved. The CDR3 region has the DNA TGTGCCAGCAGTTACTCGAGTGGTTACAATGAGCAGTTCTTC. Protein sequence: CASSYSSGYNEQFF.